These T cell receptor beta chains were read from a single sample in a study of vaccination and CD4 T cells after COVID-19. Their antigens remain unidentified. TCRdb itself ran the PCR reads through MiXCR, one entry per CDR3 protein. This table holds under 9,000 distinct CDR3 sequences, about three quarters found once. Sequencing was done on a sample of CD4+ T cells from blood, cultured in vitro. Receptors were obtained from a human donor in good health. Both conserved end residues are part of each CDR3. D genes are given only for firm matches. Part of the rows lack a size; the others show once, few, many or a class for expanded clones.

CDR3aa: CASSRTSGGNTGELFF
CDR3nt: TGCGCCAGCAGCCGGACTAGCGGGGGGAACACCGGGGAGCTGTTTTTT
abundance: .
j_gene: TRBJ2-2
v_gene: TRBV4-3
d_gene: TRBD2

CDR3aa: CASSLSGEQFF
CDR3nt: TGTGCCAGCAGCTTGTCCGGGGAGCAGTTCTTC
abundance: .
j_gene: TRBJ2-1
v_gene: TRBV5-4
d_gene: .

CDR3aa: CASSKLQTAHPHYEQYF
CDR3nt: TGTGCCAGCAGCAAATTACAGACCGCCCACCCCCACTACGAGCAGTACTTC
abundance: .
j_gene: TRBJ2-7
v_gene: TRBV21-1
d_gene: .

CDR3aa: CASSLQGGGNTEAFF
CDR3nt: TGTGCCAGCAGCTTACAAGGAGGGGGAAACACTGAAGCTTTCTTT
abundance: .
j_gene: TRBJ1-1
v_gene: TRBV7-2
d_gene: .

CDR3aa: CASSLSAGQGFNEQFF
CDR3nt: TGTGCCAGCAGCTTATCGGCTGGACAGGGTTTCAATGAGCAGTTCTTC
abundance: .
j_gene: TRBJ2-1
v_gene: TRBV11-3
d_gene: TRBD1

CDR3aa: CASSFTLSQPQHF
CDR3nt: TGTGCCAGCAGCTTTACACTTAGTCAGCCCCAGCATTTT
abundance: .
j_gene: TRBJ1-5
v_gene: TRBV7-2
d_gene: .

CDR3aa: CATSLDPFPFQPQHF
CDR3nt: TGTGCCACCAGCTTAGACCCTTTCCCCTTTCAGCCCCAGCATTTT
abundance: .
j_gene: TRBJ1-5
v_gene: TRBV15
d_gene: .

CDR3aa: CSARENMGTAARGYTF
CDR3nt: TGCAGTGCTAGAGAGAACATGGGGACAGCCGCAAGGGGCTACACCTTC
abundance: .
j_gene: TRBJ1-2
v_gene: TRBV20-1
d_gene: TRBD1

CDR3aa: CAISESGGRRGSPLHF
CDR3nt: TGTGCCATCAGTGAGTCGGGAGGGCGGAGAGGTTCACCCCTCCACTTT
abundance: .
j_gene: TRBJ1-6
v_gene: TRBV10-3
d_gene: .

CDR3aa: CASSSLTAHYGYTF
CDR3nt: TGTGCCAGCAGTTCCTTGACGGCGCACTATGGCTACACCTTC
abundance: .
j_gene: TRBJ1-2
v_gene: TRBV6-2/TRBV6-3
d_gene: .

CDR3aa: CASSEIRTGASQPQHF
CDR3nt: TGTGCCAGCAGTGAAATAAGGACAGGGGCGAGTCAGCCCCAGCATTTT
abundance: .
j_gene: TRBJ1-5
v_gene: TRBV6-1
d_gene: TRBD1

CDR3aa: CATSSGRVRANQPQHF
CDR3nt: TGTGCCACCAGCAGTGGACGCGTCCGGGCTAACCAGCCCCAGCATTTT
abundance: few
j_gene: TRBJ1-5
v_gene: TRBV15
d_gene: .

CDR3aa: CASSLGAETSPLHF
CDR3nt: TGTGCCAGCAGCTTAGGGGCAGAGACTTCACCCCTCCACTTT
abundance: few
j_gene: TRBJ1-6
v_gene: TRBV7-8
d_gene: .

CDR3aa: CASSAPGETQYF
CDR3nt: TGTGCCAGCAGTGCCCCTGGTGAGACCCAGTACTTC
abundance: .
j_gene: TRBJ2-5
v_gene: TRBV6-1
d_gene: .

CDR3aa: CATNTGGQPQHF
CDR3nt: TGTGCCACCAACACGGGGGGACAGCCCCAGCATTTT
abundance: .
j_gene: TRBJ1-5
v_gene: TRBV19
d_gene: .

CDR3aa: CASSYSPSGPQNEQFF
CDR3nt: TGTGCCAGCAGTTACTCCCCTAGCGGGCCCCAAAATGAGCAGTTCTTC
abundance: .
j_gene: TRBJ2-1
v_gene: TRBV6-5
d_gene: TRBD2

CDR3aa: CALMDTYGYTF
CDR3nt: TGTGCCCTGATGGACACCTATGGCTACACCTTC
abundance: .
j_gene: TRBJ1-2
v_gene: TRBV30
d_gene: .

CDR3aa: CATSRVKLGSYNSPLHF
CDR3nt: TGTGCCACCAGCAGAGTAAAGTTAGGCTCCTATAATTCACCCCTCCACTTT
abundance: few
j_gene: TRBJ1-6
v_gene: TRBV15
d_gene: .

CDR3aa: CASSLVGASGNGYTF
CDR3nt: TGTGCCAGCAGCTTAGTGGGGGCGTCAGGGAATGGCTACACCTTC
abundance: .
j_gene: TRBJ1-2
v_gene: TRBV7-2
d_gene: .

CDR3aa: CASRPPWGSENSPLHF
CDR3nt: TGTGCCAGCAGACCCCCTTGGGGGTCTGAGAATTCACCCCTCCACTTT
abundance: .
j_gene: TRBJ1-6
v_gene: TRBV12-3/TRBV12-4
d_gene: .

CDR3aa: CASSLQGGNSPLHF
CDR3nt: TGTGCCAGCAGCCTCCAGGGGGGCAATTCACCCCTCCACTTT
abundance: .
j_gene: TRBJ1-6
v_gene: TRBV7-8
d_gene: TRBD1

CDR3aa: CATSVAPVDTQYF
CDR3nt: TGTGCCACCAGTGTCGCTCCGGTCGATACGCAGTATTTT
abundance: .
j_gene: TRBJ2-3
v_gene: TRBV24-1
d_gene: .

CDR3aa: CASLSRTPTFYEQYF
CDR3nt: TGTGCCAGCCTTTCACGTACCCCCACTTTCTACGAGCAGTACTTC
abundance: .
j_gene: TRBJ2-7
v_gene: TRBV6-2/TRBV6-3
d_gene: .

CDR3aa: CSATSRTGGFQPQHF
CDR3nt: TGCAGTGCTACCTCTCGGACAGGGGGCTTTCAGCCCCAGCATTTT
abundance: .
j_gene: TRBJ1-5
v_gene: TRBV20-1
d_gene: TRBD1

CDR3aa: CASSQTTGAGYTF
CDR3nt: TGTGCCAGCAGCCAAACGACAGGTGCTGGCTACACCTTC
abundance: .
j_gene: TRBJ1-2
v_gene: TRBV3-1
d_gene: .

CDR3aa: CSARDGRGFNNQPQHF
CDR3nt: TGCAGTGCTAGAGATGGCAGGGGATTTAACAATCAGCCCCAGCATTTT
abundance: few
j_gene: TRBJ1-5
v_gene: TRBV20-1
d_gene: .

CDR3aa: CASSSPGGPVDTQYF
CDR3nt: TGTGCCAGCAGCTCGCCAGGGGGGCCGGTAGATACGCAGTATTTT
abundance: .
j_gene: TRBJ2-3
v_gene: TRBV7-2
d_gene: .

CDR3aa: CASGTGSNQPQHF
CDR3nt: TGTGCCAGCGGGACAGGTTCCAATCAGCCCCAGCATTTT
abundance: few
j_gene: TRBJ1-5
v_gene: TRBV7-9
d_gene: TRBD1

CDR3aa: CASSFWGGRGVTEAFF
CDR3nt: TGTGCCAGCAGCTTTTGGGGGGGGCGCGGGGTAACTGAAGCTTTCTTT
abundance: .
j_gene: TRBJ1-1
v_gene: TRBV5-4
d_gene: .

CDR3aa: CSASVGTGVSPLHF
CDR3nt: TGCAGTGCTTCGGTCGGGACAGGGGTGTCACCCCTCCACTTT
abundance: .
j_gene: TRBJ1-6
v_gene: TRBV20-1
d_gene: TRBD1

CDR3aa: CASSPARDNQPQHF
CDR3nt: TGTGCCAGCTCCCCGGCCAGGGACAATCAGCCCCAGCATTTT
abundance: .
j_gene: TRBJ1-5
v_gene: TRBV3-1
d_gene: .

CDR3aa: CSARLAGRRNTGELFF
CDR3nt: TGCAGTGCCCGACTAGCAGGTCGTCGGAACACCGGGGAGCTGTTTTTT
abundance: .
j_gene: TRBJ2-2
v_gene: TRBV20-1
d_gene: TRBD2

CDR3aa: CASSKRASFAGELFF
CDR3nt: TGTGCCAGCAGCAAACGGGCCAGCTTCGCCGGGGAGCTGTTTTTT
abundance: .
j_gene: TRBJ2-2
v_gene: TRBV21-1
d_gene: .

CDR3aa: CASSSMTGLTNTEAFF
CDR3nt: TGTGCCAGCAGCTCGATGACAGGGTTGACGAACACTGAAGCTTTCTTT
abundance: few
j_gene: TRBJ1-1
v_gene: TRBV7-2
d_gene: TRBD1

CDR3aa: CASSPTSYGYTF
CDR3nt: TGTGCCAGCAGCCCCACCAGCTATGGCTACACCTTC
abundance: .
j_gene: TRBJ1-2
v_gene: TRBV7-9
d_gene: .

CDR3aa: CASSYSGGRLLQFF
CDR3nt: TGTGCCAGCAGTTACTCGGGGGGGCGTCTTCTGCAGTTCTTC
abundance: once
j_gene: TRBJ2-1
v_gene: TRBV6-2/TRBV6-3
d_gene: .

CDR3aa: CSAISGGAVAYEQYF
CDR3nt: TGCAGTGCTATTAGCGGGGGGGCCGTGGCCTACGAGCAGTACTTC
abundance: .
j_gene: TRBJ2-7
v_gene: TRBV20-1
d_gene: TRBD2

CDR3aa: CASSYSTVRNEQFF
CDR3nt: TGTGCCAGCAGTTACTCCACGGTCAGAAATGAGCAGTTCTTC
abundance: few
j_gene: TRBJ2-1
v_gene: TRBV6-5
d_gene: .

CDR3aa: CSARTGLPGNGYTF
CDR3nt: TGCAGTGCTAGAACAGGGCTCCCGGGAAATGGCTACACCTTC
abundance: .
j_gene: TRBJ1-2
v_gene: TRBV20-1
d_gene: .

CDR3aa: CASSLGERLTDTQYF
CDR3nt: TGTGCCAGCAGTTTAGGTGAGAGACTCACAGATACGCAGTATTTT
abundance: .
j_gene: TRBJ2-3
v_gene: TRBV27
d_gene: .

CDR3aa: CASSLVTTTDGYTF
CDR3nt: TGTGCCAGCAGCTTAGTTACGACTACGGATGGCTACACCTTC
abundance: .
j_gene: TRBJ1-2
v_gene: TRBV7-9
d_gene: .

CDR3aa: CASSVAPNYGYTF
CDR3nt: TGTGCCAGCAGCGTAGCCCCTAACTATGGCTACACCTTC
abundance: .
j_gene: TRBJ1-2
v_gene: TRBV9
d_gene: .

CDR3aa: CSAETGSGQPQHF
CDR3nt: TGCAGTGCGGAAACAGGGAGCGGTCAGCCCCAGCATTTT
abundance: .
j_gene: TRBJ1-5
v_gene: TRBV20-1
d_gene: .

CDR3aa: CASRAVNTGELFF
CDR3nt: TGTGCCAGCAGAGCGGTCAACACCGGGGAGCTGTTTTTT
abundance: .
j_gene: TRBJ2-2
v_gene: TRBV2
d_gene: .

CDR3aa: CASSHGRDSGNTIYF
CDR3nt: TGTGCCAGCAGCCACGGACGGGACTCTGGAAACACCATATATTTT
abundance: .
j_gene: TRBJ1-3
v_gene: TRBV7-9
d_gene: .

CDR3aa: CASTPGVNDGYTF
CDR3nt: TGTGCCAGCACCCCAGGGGTTAATGATGGCTACACCTTC
abundance: .
j_gene: TRBJ1-2
v_gene: TRBV12-3/TRBV12-4
d_gene: .

CDR3aa: CASSLGTGYGYTF
CDR3nt: TGTGCCAGCAGTCTGGGGACAGGCTATGGCTACACCTTC
abundance: .
j_gene: TRBJ1-2
v_gene: TRBV6-1
d_gene: TRBD1

CDR3aa: CASSVGQGNQPQHF
CDR3nt: TGTGCCAGCAGTGTGGGACAGGGTAATCAGCCCCAGCATTTT
abundance: .
j_gene: TRBJ1-5
v_gene: TRBV2
d_gene: TRBD1

CDR3aa: CASSLSGREFTEAFF
CDR3nt: TGTGCCAGCAGCTTATCAGGCAGGGAGTTCACTGAAGCTTTCTTT
abundance: once
j_gene: TRBJ1-1
v_gene: TRBV7-9
d_gene: .

CDR3aa: CASSESAYNSPLHF
CDR3nt: TGTGCCAGCAGTGAAAGCGCGTATAATTCACCCCTCCACTTT
abundance: .
j_gene: TRBJ1-6
v_gene: TRBV2
d_gene: .

CDR3aa: CAIRISSGDTQYF
CDR3nt: TGTGCCATCAGGATTTCTAGCGGAGATACGCAGTATTTT
abundance: .
j_gene: TRBJ2-3
v_gene: TRBV10-3
d_gene: TRBD2

CDR3aa: CASSRRQGAGTGELFF
CDR3nt: TGTGCCAGCAGTAGACGACAGGGGGCCGGCACCGGGGAGCTGTTTTTT
abundance: .
j_gene: TRBJ2-2
v_gene: TRBV27
d_gene: TRBD1

CDR3aa: CSARELFGGLTSGFEQFF
CDR3nt: TGCAGTGCTAGAGAATTGTTTGGTGGTTTGACTAGCGGGTTTGAGCAGTTCTTC
abundance: .
j_gene: TRBJ2-1
v_gene: TRBV20-1
d_gene: TRBD2

CDR3aa: CASSFVLTGFRYGYTF
CDR3nt: TGTGCCAGCAGTTTCGTCTTGACAGGGTTTCGCTATGGCTACACCTTC
abundance: .
j_gene: TRBJ1-2
v_gene: TRBV27
d_gene: TRBD1

CDR3aa: CSATRQGLSYEQYF
CDR3nt: TGCAGTGCTACAAGACAGGGCCTCTCCTACGAGCAGTACTTC
abundance: .
j_gene: TRBJ2-7
v_gene: TRBV20-1
d_gene: TRBD1